This T cell receptor (beta chain) was identified in a study of T cells in Graves' hyperthyroidism and ophthalmopathy. From RNA transcripts, TCR beta CDR3 regions were amplified. The HTBI primer set served for first-round RT-PCR of the TCR CDR3. TCRdb re-derived calls from the multiplex PCR reads in MiXCR, one entry per CDR3 protein. The sample includes some 770,000 distinct CDR3 sequences, around 15% of them seen just once. J lost 3 bases, V lost 6 bases, and 4 bases had no gene match. Germline loops: CDR1 MNHEY, CDR2 SVGEGT. This CDR3 comprises 14 residues. This TCR was recovered from a man younger than 35 with Graves' hyperthyroidism. The V gene is TRBV6-2 or TRBV6-3, the J gene TRBJ2-7; 11 nucleotides line up with TRBD1. The sequenced sample consisted of blood. CDR3 coding DNA: TGTGCCAGCAGGCGGACAGGGGGCAACTACGAGCAGTACTTC. It is translated as CASRRTGGNYEQYF.